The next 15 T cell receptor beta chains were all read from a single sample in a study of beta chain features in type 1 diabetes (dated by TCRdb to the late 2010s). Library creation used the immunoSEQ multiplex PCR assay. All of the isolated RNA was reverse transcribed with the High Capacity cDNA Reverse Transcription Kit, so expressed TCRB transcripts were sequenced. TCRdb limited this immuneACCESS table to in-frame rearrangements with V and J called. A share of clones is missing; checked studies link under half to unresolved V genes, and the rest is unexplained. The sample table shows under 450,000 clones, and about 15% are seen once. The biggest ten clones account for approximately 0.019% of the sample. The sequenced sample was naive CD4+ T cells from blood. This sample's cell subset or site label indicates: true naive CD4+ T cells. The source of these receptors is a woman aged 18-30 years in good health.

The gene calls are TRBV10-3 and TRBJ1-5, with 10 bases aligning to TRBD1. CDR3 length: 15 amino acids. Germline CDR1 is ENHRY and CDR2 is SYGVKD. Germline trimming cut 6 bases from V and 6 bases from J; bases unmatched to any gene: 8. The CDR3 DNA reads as TGTGCCATCAGCCCCGGGACAGGGGAAGGTCAGCCCCAGCATTTT. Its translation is CAISPGTGEGQPQHF.

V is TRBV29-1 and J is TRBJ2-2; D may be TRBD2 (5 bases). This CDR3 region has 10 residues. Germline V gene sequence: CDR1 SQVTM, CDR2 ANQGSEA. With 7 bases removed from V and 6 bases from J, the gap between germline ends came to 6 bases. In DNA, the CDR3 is TGCAGCGCGCGGGCCGGGGAGCTGTTTTTT. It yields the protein CSARAGELFF.

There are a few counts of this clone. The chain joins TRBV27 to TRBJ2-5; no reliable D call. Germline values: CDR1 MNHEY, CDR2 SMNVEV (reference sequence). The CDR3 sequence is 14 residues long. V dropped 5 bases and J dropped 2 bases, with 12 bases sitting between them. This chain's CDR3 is CASSPLRWQETQYF. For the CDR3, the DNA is TGTGCCAGCAGTCCCTTGCGTTGGCAAGAGACCCAGTACTTC.

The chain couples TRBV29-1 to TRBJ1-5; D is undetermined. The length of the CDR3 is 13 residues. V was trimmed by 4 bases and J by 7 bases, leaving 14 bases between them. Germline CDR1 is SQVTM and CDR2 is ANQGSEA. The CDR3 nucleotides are TGCAGCGTTGCGGAAGACACCAACCAGCCCCAGCATTTT. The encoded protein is CSVAEDTNQPQHF.

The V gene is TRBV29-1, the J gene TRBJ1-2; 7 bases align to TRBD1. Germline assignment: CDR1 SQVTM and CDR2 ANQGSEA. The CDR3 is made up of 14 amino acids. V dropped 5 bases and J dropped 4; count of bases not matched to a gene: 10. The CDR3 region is CSVKATGRIYGYTF. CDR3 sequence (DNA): TGCAGCGTTAAAGCGACAGGGCGTATCTATGGCTACACCTTC.

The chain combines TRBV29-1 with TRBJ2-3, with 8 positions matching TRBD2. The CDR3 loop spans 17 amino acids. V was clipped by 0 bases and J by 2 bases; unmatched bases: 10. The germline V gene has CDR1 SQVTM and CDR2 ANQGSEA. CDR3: CSVEDRSGSYFTDTQYF. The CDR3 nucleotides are TGCAGCGTTGAAGATCGAAGCGGGAGTTACTTCACAGATACGCAGTATTTT.

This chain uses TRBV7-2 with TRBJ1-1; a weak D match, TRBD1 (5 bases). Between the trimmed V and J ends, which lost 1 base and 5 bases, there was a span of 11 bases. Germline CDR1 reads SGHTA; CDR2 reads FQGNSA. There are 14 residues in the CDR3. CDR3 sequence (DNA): TGTGCCAGCAGCTTAGGCGGGGCGAGGACTGAAGCTTTCTTT. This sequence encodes CASSLGGARTEAFF.

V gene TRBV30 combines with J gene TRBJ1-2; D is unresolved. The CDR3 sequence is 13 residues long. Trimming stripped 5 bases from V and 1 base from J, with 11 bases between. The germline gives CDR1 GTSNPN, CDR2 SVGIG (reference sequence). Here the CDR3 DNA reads TGTGCCTGGGGGTTGGGCCTTAACTATGGCTACACCTTC. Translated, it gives CAWGLGLNYGYTF. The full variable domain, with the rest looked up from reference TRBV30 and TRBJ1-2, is SQTIHQWPATLVQPVGSPLSLECTVEGTSNPNLYWYRQAAGRGLQLLFYSVGIGQISSEVPQNLSASRPQDRQFILSSKKLLLSDSGFYLCAWGLGLNYGYTFGSGTRLTVV.

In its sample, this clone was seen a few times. The DNA for the CDR3 is TGTGCCAGCAGCCCCCCGGGAGGGATTGGCTACACCTTC. Translating it yields CASSPPGGIGYTF. This sequence joins TRBV7-2 and TRBJ1-2; D ambiguous. The ends were cut back, 5 bases at V and 7 bases at J, with 14 bases in the middle. The CDR3 is 13 residues long. Germline V gene sequence: CDR1 SGHTA, CDR2 FQGNSA.

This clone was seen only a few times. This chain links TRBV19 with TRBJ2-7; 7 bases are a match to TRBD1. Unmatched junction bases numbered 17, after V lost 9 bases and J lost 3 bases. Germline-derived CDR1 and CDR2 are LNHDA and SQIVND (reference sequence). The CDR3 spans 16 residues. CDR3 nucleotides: TGTGCCAGCCGGAGGACCTCGGACAGGTTGGACTACGAGCAGTACTTC. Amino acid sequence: CASRRTSDRLDYEQYF.

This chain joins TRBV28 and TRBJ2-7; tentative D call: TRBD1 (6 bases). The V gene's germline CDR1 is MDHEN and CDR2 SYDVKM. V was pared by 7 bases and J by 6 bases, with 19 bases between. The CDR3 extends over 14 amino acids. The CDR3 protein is CASTQGGQTGEQYF. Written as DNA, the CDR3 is TGTGCCAGCACCCAGGGCGGACAGACGGGCGAGCAGTACTTC.

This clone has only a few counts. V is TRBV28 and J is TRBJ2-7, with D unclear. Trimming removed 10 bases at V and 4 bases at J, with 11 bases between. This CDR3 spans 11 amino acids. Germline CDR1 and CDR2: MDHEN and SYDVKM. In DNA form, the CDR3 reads TGTGCCACCGCGTCCCAATACGAGCAGTACTTC. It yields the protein CATASQYEQYF.

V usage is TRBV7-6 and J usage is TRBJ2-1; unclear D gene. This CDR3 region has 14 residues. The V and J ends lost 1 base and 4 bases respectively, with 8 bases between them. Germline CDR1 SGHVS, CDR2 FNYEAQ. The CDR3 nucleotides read TGTGCCAGCAGCTTAGGTCCGGTTTACAATGAGCAGTTCTTC. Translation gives CASSLGPVYNEQFF.

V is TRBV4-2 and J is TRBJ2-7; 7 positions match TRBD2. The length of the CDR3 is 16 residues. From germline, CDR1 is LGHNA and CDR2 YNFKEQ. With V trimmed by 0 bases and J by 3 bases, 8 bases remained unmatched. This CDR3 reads CASSQEAEAGNYEQYF. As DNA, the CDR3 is TGTGCCAGCAGCCAAGAGGCGGAAGCGGGAAACTACGAGCAGTACTTC.

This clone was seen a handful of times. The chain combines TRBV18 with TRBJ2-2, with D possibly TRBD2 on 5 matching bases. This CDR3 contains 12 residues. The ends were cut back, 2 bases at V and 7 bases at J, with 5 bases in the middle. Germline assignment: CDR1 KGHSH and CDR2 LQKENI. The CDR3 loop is CASSPEGGELFF. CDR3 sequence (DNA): TGTGCCAGCTCACCAGAGGGCGGGGAGCTGTTTTTT.